The 28 T cell receptor beta chains listed next were all sequenced from one sample in a study of T cell responses to AZD1222 COVID-19 vaccine. Using immunoSEQ multiplex PCR, the repertoire was profiled, and TCRdb retains in-frame clones only, with some absent. The sample shows roughly 170,000 clones, about 89% of them seen only once. The sample was peripheral blood, taken on day 0 of AZD1222 vaccination. Source of these receptors: an adult in good health.

The gene calls are TRBV2 and TRBJ2-7; tentative D call: TRBD1 (5 bases). The CDR3 covers 12 residues. V was trimmed by 7 bases and J by 6 bases, leaving 13 bases between them. Germline V lookup: CDR1 SNHLY, CDR2 FYNNEI. CDR3 nucleotide sequence: TGTGCCAGCAATCAGGGTTCAGTCGAGCAGTACTTC. The encoded protein is CASNQGSVEQYF.

The chain combines TRBV5-6 with TRBJ2-7, with 7 bases aligning to TRBD1. CDR3 size: 16 residues. J lost 1 base, V lost 5 bases, and 12 bases had no gene match. Germline CDR1 and CDR2: SGHDT and YYEEEE. The CDR3 loop reads CASRDQGGSASYEQYF. As DNA, the CDR3 is TGTGCCAGCAGGGATCAAGGGGGCTCCGCATCCTACGAGCAGTACTTC.

The chain carries TRBV19 and TRBJ1-1, with D perhaps TRBD1 (5 bases). Germline CDR1 is LNHDA and CDR2 is SQIVND (reference sequence). The CDR3 runs 14 residues. V was trimmed by 3 bases and J by 6 bases, leaving 14 bases between them. The CDR3 nucleotides read TGTGCCAGTAGTATTGTCGGGGGTGTGGCTGAAGCTTTCTTT. Translated, it gives CASSIVGGVAEAFF. Together with reference TRBV19 and TRBJ1-1, the CDR3 gives the full variable domain: DGGITQSPKYLFRKEGQNVTLSCEQNLNHDAMYWYRQDPGQGLRLIYYSQIVNDFQKGDIAEGYSVSREKKESFPLTVTSAQKNPTAFYLCASSIVGGVAEAFFGQGTRLTVV.

The chain combines TRBV15 with TRBJ1-1, with D uncertain. V lost 3 bases to trimming and J lost 1 base, with 12 bases between them. In germline, CDR1 is LNHNV, CDR2 YYDKDF (reference sequence). CDR3 size: 15 residues. The CDR3 protein is CATSSVSSGNTEAFF. The CDR3 DNA sequence: TGTGCCACCAGCAGTGTATCAAGCGGGAACACTGAAGCTTTCTTT.

This clone occurred once. J is TRBJ1-1 and V is TRBV5-8; the D gene is possibly TRBD1 (6 bases). There are 14 residues in the CDR3. The V gene's germline CDR1 is SGHTS and CDR2 YDEGEE. With 5 bases removed from V and 0 bases from J, the gap between germline ends came to 11 bases. CDR3 nucleotides: TGTGCCAGCAGGGACAGCCCATTGAACACTGAAGCTTTCTTT. Protein sequence: CASRDSPLNTEAFF.

The J gene is TRBJ1-3, the V gene TRBV9; D is unresolved. The length of the CDR3 is 13 residues. V was shortened by 3 bases and J by 7 bases, with 11 bases between the two germline ends. The germline V gene encodes CDR1 SGDLS and CDR2 YYNGEE. The CDR3, as DNA: TGTGCCAGCAGCGCAGAGAGTCCCAACACCATATATTTT. It specifies CASSAESPNTIYF.

CDR3 in DNA: TGTGCCAGTAGTATTCCGCAGGGCCATCAGCCCCAGCATTTT. Translated, it gives CASSIPQGHQPQHF. The chain is built from TRBV19 and TRBJ1-5; possibly TRBD1 for D (5 bases). This CDR3 has 14 amino acids. V was cut by 3 bases and J by 5 bases, with 11 bases left in between. Germline V gene sequence: CDR1 LNHDA, CDR2 SQIVND (reference sequence).

The gene calls are TRBV28 and TRBJ1-1; 9 nucleotides align to TRBD1. The CDR3 loop spans 17 amino acids. Germline lookup yields CDR1 MDHEN and CDR2 SYDVKM. The V and J ends lost 4 bases and 1 base, in that order; junction bases with no gene match: 10. The CDR3 reads CASSSSGTGNRNTEAFF. The CDR3 coding sequence is TGTGCCAGCAGTTCCTCCGGGACAGGGAATAGGAACACTGAAGCTTTCTTT.

The V call is TRBV28, the J call TRBJ1-5; D may be TRBD1 (5 bases). Trimming cost V 7 bases and J 6 bases, with 13 bases left between them. CDR3 size: 13 residues. The V gene's germline CDR1 is MDHEN and CDR2 SYDVKM. This CDR3 reads CASTTSGIQPQHF. The CDR3 nucleotides are TGTGCCAGCACCACATCAGGGATTCAGCCCCAGCATTTT.

This clone was recorded only once. V is TRBV2 and J is TRBJ1-6; D gene ambiguous. The V and J ends lost 2 bases and 9 bases respectively, with 8 bases between them. The CDR3 has 13 residues. Germline assignment: CDR1 SNHLY and CDR2 FYNNEI. The CDR3 DNA is TGTGCCAGCAGTGAAACGGGTGGTTCACCCCTCCACTTT. It yields the protein CASSETGGSPLHF.

This rearrangement joins TRBV5-4 to TRBJ2-7; D is possibly TRBD1 or TRBD2 (5 bases each). Trimming pared 2 bases from V and 5 bases from J, leaving 11 bases between. Per the germline V gene, CDR1 is SGHNT and CDR2 is YYREEE (reference sequence). The CDR3 is 13 residues long. The CDR3 DNA is TGTGCCAGCAGCTTCCGGGGCACACACGAGCAGTACTTC. Its protein is CASSFRGTHEQYF.

The CDR3 here is CASSVTSGATEAFF. DNA for the CDR3: TGTGCCAGCAGCGTTACGAGCGGGGCCACTGAAGCTTTCTTT. The V call is TRBV9, the J call TRBJ1-1; a weak D match, TRBD1 (5 bases). CDR1 SGDLS and CDR2 YYNGEE come from the germline V gene. The germline V and J ends were trimmed by 2 bases and 4 bases, with 12 bases remaining between them. The CDR3 consists of 14 residues.

This sequence joins TRBV28 and TRBJ1-5, with a tentative D call TRBD1 (5 bases). The CDR3 sequence is 12 residues long. Germline V gives CDR1 MDHEN, CDR2 SYDVKM. V was trimmed by 10 bases and J by 1 base, leaving 8 bases between them. The CDR3 DNA is TGTGCCACACGACAGAGCAATCAGCCCCAGCATTTT. Translation gives CATRQSNQPQHF.

The rearrangement joins TRBV6-6 to TRBJ1-1; D call uncertain. The CDR3 consists of 14 residues. V shed 6 bases and J shed 0 bases, with 11 bases lying between them. In germline, CDR1 is MNHNY, CDR2 SVGAGI (reference sequence). DNA of the CDR3: TGTGCCAGCAGGTACAATGACCTGAACACTGAAGCTTTCTTT. It is translated as CASRYNDLNTEAFF.

The CDR3 DNA reads as TGTGCCAGCAGTTTGGGGGGCGGGGGCGAGCAGTACTTC. Protein: CASSLGGGGEQYF. V usage is TRBV6-5 and J usage is TRBJ2-7, with D possibly TRBD2 on 7 matching bases. V was trimmed by 4 bases and J by 6 bases, leaving 13 bases between them. CDR1 and CDR2 (germline): MNHEY, SVGAGI. This CDR3 has 13 residues.

This chain connects TRBV6-1 to TRBJ1-2; a possible D gene is TRBD1 (5 bases). Trimming took 2 bases from V and 3 from J, leaving 10 bases between them. Germline assignment: CDR1 MNHNS and CDR2 SASEGT. This CDR3 spans 14 amino acids. CDR3 in amino acids: CASSEPGTDYGYTF. For the CDR3, the DNA is TGTGCCAGCAGTGAACCAGGGACTGACTATGGCTACACCTTC.

The CDR3 DNA reads TGTGCCAGCAGCTTCGACAGGGGAGGGGATGAAAAACTGTTTTTT. As protein: CASSFDRGGDEKLFF. The chain employs TRBV5-6 and TRBJ1-4; 8 bases align to TRBD1. The germline V gene encodes CDR1 SGHDT and CDR2 YYEEEE. The CDR3 contains 15 residues. The junction had 6 bases not matched to a gene; V was cut back by 2 bases and J by 6 bases.

CDR3 protein: CASSAPGQAISYEQYF. CDR3 sequence (DNA): TGTGCCAGCAGTGCCCCAGGACAGGCTATCTCCTACGAGCAGTACTTC. The gene calls are TRBV28 and TRBJ2-7, with 7 bases that match TRBD1. This CDR3 has 16 amino acids. Germline V gene lookup returns CDR1 MDHEN and CDR2 SYDVKM. The ends lost 5 bases at V and 0 bases at J; junction bases unmatched: 10.

The chain combines TRBV20-1 with TRBJ2-1; 9 bases fit TRBD2. The CDR3 runs 16 residues. V was clipped by 3 bases and J by 8 bases; unmatched bases: 14. The germline gives CDR1 DFQATT, CDR2 SNEGSKA (reference sequence). The DNA for the CDR3 is TGCAGTGCTAGTGCCCTGGGGGCGGGAGGGCCTGATGAGCAGTTCTTC. Translation gives CSASALGAGGPDEQFF.

This clone was picked up one time. The gene calls are TRBV19 and TRBJ2-1; D perhaps matches TRBD1 (5 bases). The V end was cut by 4 bases, the J end by 3 bases, with 10 bases between. In germline, CDR1 is LNHDA, CDR2 SQIVND (reference sequence). The CDR3 runs to 14 residues. CDR3 amino acids: CASSTPDNYNEQFF. The CDR3, as DNA: TGTGCCAGTAGTACGCCGGACAACTACAATGAGCAGTTCTTC.

The V gene is TRBV2, the J gene TRBJ1-1; possibly TRBD1 for D (6 bases). The V and J ends lost 6 bases and 4 bases respectively, with 15 bases between them. The CDR3 sequence is 14 residues long. The germline gives CDR1 SNHLY, CDR2 FYNNEI. CDR3 sequence (DNA): TGTGCCAGCAGCGGCCCGACAGGAGGCACTGAAGCTTTCTTT. Its translation is CASSGPTGGTEAFF.

The chain couples TRBV21-1 to TRBJ1-2. TRBV21-1 is marked as a pseudogene. The CDR3 totals 17 residues. CDR3 loop: CASSKWKGTSPNYGYTF. Here the CDR3 DNA reads TGTGCCAGCAGCAAATGGAAGGGCACCTCTCCTAACTATGGCTACACCTTC.

The J gene is TRBJ1-6, the V gene TRBV2, with a possible D match to TRBD1 (6 bases). CDR3 size: 20 residues. V was pared by 6 bases and J by 7 bases, with 31 bases between. Germline V gene sequence: CDR1 SNHLY, CDR2 FYNNEI. Here the CDR3 DNA reads TGTGCCAGCAGGCGTCTCCTCCCACCGCCGCTAGACAGGCGGAATTCACCCCTCCACTTT. Its protein product is CASRRLLPPPLDRRNSPLHF.

This clone was observed once. The CDR3 reads CATGGTEITPQHF. As DNA, the CDR3 is TGTGCCACCGGGGGTACAGAGATCACTCCCCAGCATTTT. V gene TRBV24-1 combines with J gene TRBJ1-5, with D possibly matching TRBD1 (5 bases). Trimming removed 9 bases from V and 10 bases from J, with 18 bases in between. The germline V gene encodes CDR1 KGHDR and CDR2 SFDVKD. The CDR3 length is 13 residues.

The V and J genes are TRBV6-2 or TRBV6-3 and TRBJ1-5; 8 positions agree with TRBD1. The CDR3 is 19 amino acids. J was trimmed by 6 bases and V by 2 bases; bases with no gene match: 18. Germline values: CDR1 MNHEY, CDR2 SVGEGT. The CDR3 reads CASSYTPDRGSSFGQPQHF. The CDR3 DNA follows: TGTGCCAGCAGTTACACTCCCGACAGGGGTAGCAGTTTTGGTCAGCCCCAGCATTTT.

The genes are TRBV7-6 and TRBJ1-6; D is unclear. The CDR3 is 13 residues long. CDR1 and CDR2 (germline): SGHVS, FNYEAQ. Deletions cut 5 bases from V and 11 bases from J, with 13 bases between. The CDR3 is CASSPVERTPLHF. CDR3 sequence (DNA): TGTGCCAGCAGCCCTGTGGAGAGGACACCCCTCCACTTT.

CDR3 bases: TGTGCCAGCAGTTGGGGACTTAGTATTGGGTATGGCTACACCTTC. Its translation is CASSWGLSIGYGYTF. The chain recombines TRBV28 with TRBJ1-2; D is perhaps TRBD1 (5 bases). CDR1 and CDR2 from the germline V gene are MDHEN and SYDVKM. V gave up 4 bases and J gave up 5 bases, with 17 bases separating them. The CDR3 spans 15 residues.

The count of this clone is one. The chain joins TRBV30 to TRBJ1-4; D perhaps matches TRBD1 (5 bases). CDR1 is GTSNPN and CDR2 is SVGIG in the germline V gene (reference sequence). This CDR3 region has 15 residues. The V end lost 2 bases, the J end lost 1 base, and 11 bases lay between the germline ends. Here the CDR3 DNA reads TGTGCCTGGAGTTTAACTGGGGGAACTAATGAAAAACTGTTTTTT. Translating it yields CAWSLTGGTNEKLFF.